The rows below give T cell receptor beta chains drawn from one sample of a study of human T cells and chemical hapten exposure. TCRdb independently ran MiXCR on the RACE reads; one entry per CDR3 protein. The sample holds 100,000 to 150,000 distinct CDR3 sequences, approximately 9.1% seen once. The source material was whole blood. These receptors originate from a male donor in good health. Some clones in this sample may be carry-over from other donors' samples. Each CDR3 is given with its conserved first and last residue. The order of the fields is J gene, V gene, D gene, CDR3 protein. A D gene is named only where the DNA matches it firmly.

TRBJ1-4 | TRBV7-2 | - | CATQQATNEKLFF
TRBJ2-2 | TRBV7-9 | - | CASSLVPDTGELFF
TRBJ1-4 | TRBV7-9 | - | CASSLLGAGDEKLFF
TRBJ2-1 | TRBV7-9 | TRBD1 | CASRPRQGLYNEQFF
TRBJ2-3 | TRBV2 | TRBD1 | CASTPGQGAAGDTQYF
TRBJ2-5 | TRBV12-3/TRBV12-4 | - | CASSFGRNLRLQETQYF
TRBJ1-6 | TRBV5-5 | TRBD1 | CASTGTGFSNSPLHF
TRBJ2-1 | TRBV2 | - | CASSEISGLYNEQFF
TRBJ2-3 | TRBV10-3 | TRBD2 | CAISDTGLADTQYF
TRBJ2-4 | TRBV9 | TRBD2 | CGRPNGGARDIQYF
TRBJ1-6 | TRBV27 | - | CASSFYKNSPLHF
TRBJ2-7 | TRBV10-3 | - | CAISAHTSYEQYF
TRBJ2-5 | TRBV5-8 | - | CASSSAGKETQYF
TRBJ1-5 | TRBV2 | - | CASSGLGLGYNQPQHF
TRBJ2-5 | TRBV5-8 | - | CASSLPRRTQYF
TRBJ1-5 | TRBV27 | - | CASSLSVGGSQPQHF
TRBJ2-3 | TRBV20-1 | - | CSARSGRGENTDTQYF
TRBJ2-1 | TRBV29-1 | TRBD1 | CSVQGAGNEQFF
TRBJ1-1 | TRBV29-1 | - | CSGVYTEAFF
TRBJ1-6 | TRBV14 | TRBD1 | CASSQAGQGANSPLHF
TRBJ2-5 | TRBV20-1 | TRBD2 | CSASLAGVQETQYF
TRBJ2-7 | TRBV10-3 | - | CAIGAATYEQYF
TRBJ2-5 | TRBV7-8 | TRBD2 | CASSPTLSFGAGDLGGETQYF
TRBJ2-3 | TRBV20-1 | TRBD2 | CSARVPASGSTDTQYF
TRBJ1-6 | TRBV4-1 | TRBD1 | CASSQEGQGNSPLHF
TRBJ2-2 | TRBV19 | - | CASSMGYTGELFF
TRBJ2-7 | TRBV6-5 | - | CASRGAETAIYEQYF
TRBJ2-1 | TRBV9 | - | CASSVAARGPYNEQFF
TRBJ2-3 | TRBV12-3/TRBV12-4 | - | CASSLALGTDTQYF